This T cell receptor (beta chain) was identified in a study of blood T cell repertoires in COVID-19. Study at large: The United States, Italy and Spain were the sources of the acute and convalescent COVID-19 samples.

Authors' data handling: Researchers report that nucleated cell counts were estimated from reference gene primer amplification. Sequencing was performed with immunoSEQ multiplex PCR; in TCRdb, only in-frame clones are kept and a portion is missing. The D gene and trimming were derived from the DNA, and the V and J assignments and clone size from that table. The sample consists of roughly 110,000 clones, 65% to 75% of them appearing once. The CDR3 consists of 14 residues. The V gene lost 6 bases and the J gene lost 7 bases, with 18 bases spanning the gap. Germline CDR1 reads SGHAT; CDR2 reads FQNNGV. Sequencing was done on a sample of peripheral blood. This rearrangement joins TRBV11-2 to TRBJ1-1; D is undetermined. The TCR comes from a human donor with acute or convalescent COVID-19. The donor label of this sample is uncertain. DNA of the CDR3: TGTGCCAGCAGTAGACTATACCCGGCCGGTGAAGCTTTCTTT. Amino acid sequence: CASSRLYPAGEAFF.